A single sample is the source of the 29 T cell receptor beta chains below, sequenced in a study of blood T cell repertoires in COVID-19. Using immunoSEQ multiplex PCR, the repertoire was profiled, and TCRdb retains in-frame clones only, with some absent. The sample includes about 120,000 clones, 85% to 90% seen only once; the top ten take 3.5% to 4.5%. The sample taken for sequencing was peripheral blood. Every receptor here comes from a man between 60 and 75 years old with acute or convalescent COVID-19.

The gene calls are TRBV6-5 and TRBJ2-2, with TRBD1 matching 7 bases. The CDR3 contains 14 residues. The germline gives CDR1 MNHEY, CDR2 SVGAGI. The J segment lost 4 bases and the V segment lost 2 bases, leaving 1 base of the junction unmatched. The CDR3 reads CASSYRGLTGELFF. CDR3 nucleotide sequence: TGTGCCAGCAGTTACAGGGGGCTCACCGGGGAGCTGTTTTTT.

This chain connects TRBV28 to TRBJ2-1, with 9 bases that match TRBD2. The V segment lost 6 bases and the J segment 7 bases; nucleotides outside the gene matches: 10. Per the germline V gene, CDR1 is MDHEN and CDR2 is SYDVKM. The CDR3 totals 15 residues. Here the CDR3 reads CASSSSGSTVNEQFF. The DNA for the CDR3 is TGTGCCAGCAGCAGTAGCGGGAGCACCGTGAATGAGCAGTTCTTC.

This CDR3 reads CASSAGTGNTIYF. The CDR3 DNA is TGCGCCAGCAGCGCGGGAACCGGAAACACCATATATTTT. The V gene is TRBV5-1, the J gene TRBJ1-3; D unclear. The CDR3 has 13 residues. Trimming took 4 bases from V and 4 from J, leaving 9 bases between them. Germline assignment: CDR1 SGHRS and CDR2 YFSETQ.

The gene calls are TRBV6-2 or TRBV6-3 and TRBJ2-2; 7 nucleotides match TRBD1. The V gene end was trimmed by 2 bases and the J gene end by 6 bases; junction bases not matched to a gene: 3. Per germline, CDR1 MNHEY and CDR2 SVGEGT. The CDR3 spans 14 residues. The CDR3: CASSYRGQAGELFF. Written as DNA, the CDR3 is TGTGCCAGCAGTTACAGGGGGCAGGCCGGGGAGCTGTTTTTT.

The rearrangement uses TRBV28 and TRBJ1-1; D is perhaps TRBD1 (6 bases). The CDR3 has 14 residues. Trimming left V 6 bases short and J 3 bases short, with 14 bases between. Germline V gene data show CDR1 as MDHEN and CDR2 as SYDVKM. The CDR3 nucleotides read TGTGCCAGCAGACTACAGGGAGGGTACACTGAAGCTTTCTTT. It translates to CASRLQGGYTEAFF.

The chain links TRBV6-2 or TRBV6-3 to TRBJ2-7, with TRBD2 as a possible D gene (6 bases). The germline V and J ends were trimmed by 2 bases and 0 bases, with 11 bases remaining between them. CDR1 is MNHEY, CDR2 SVGEGT, per germline. This CDR3 has 15 amino acids. The CDR3 sequence is CASSYRGSGSYEQYF. The CDR3 DNA follows: TGTGCCAGCAGTTACCGGGGTAGCGGCTCCTACGAGCAGTACTTC.

The V gene is TRBV5-1, the J gene TRBJ2-3; 12 positions agree with TRBD2. The ends lost 3 bases at V and 1 base at J; junction bases unmatched: 9. CDR1 SGHRS and CDR2 YFSETQ come from the germline V gene. CDR3 size: 18 residues. The CDR3 DNA reads as TGCGCCAGCAGCTCCCGGACTAGCGGGACCAGGGGCACAGATACGCAGTATTTT. As protein: CASSSRTSGTRGTDTQYF.

This chain joins TRBV5-4 and TRBJ2-7; 10 bases line up with TRBD2. J lost 4 bases, V lost 0 bases, and 4 bases had no gene match. The CDR3 has 15 amino acids. The V gene's germline CDR1 is SGHNT and CDR2 YYREEE (reference sequence). This CDR3 is CASSLASGGFYEQYF. In DNA form, the CDR3 reads TGTGCCAGCAGCTTGGCTAGCGGGGGTTTTTACGAGCAGTACTTC.

The chain recombines TRBV7-9 with TRBJ2-1, with TRBD2 identical over 11 bases. Germline V gives CDR1 SEHNR, CDR2 FQNEAQ (reference sequence). V was clipped by 5 bases and J by 7 bases; unmatched bases: 7. CDR3 length: 15 residues. This CDR3 reads CASSKTSGMFNEQFF. In nucleotides, the CDR3 is TGTGCCAGCAGCAAGACTAGCGGGATGTTTAATGAGCAGTTCTTC.

The V and J genes are TRBV19 and TRBJ2-4, with TRBD1 matching over 8 bases. CDR1 is LNHDA and CDR2 is SQIVND in the germline V gene (reference sequence). The CDR3 covers 17 residues. J gave up 0 bases and V 5 bases, and 9 bases lay outside the gene matches. The CDR3 region is CASSGQGNFGAKNIQYF. In DNA, the CDR3 is TGTGCCAGTAGTGGACAGGGAAATTTTGGAGCCAAAAACATTCAGTACTTC.

CDR3 sequence: CASQGQGYYGYTF. The CDR3 nucleotides read TGTGCCAGCCAGGGACAGGGTTATTATGGCTACACCTTC. The chain recombines TRBV6-6 with TRBJ1-2, with 9 bases fitting TRBD1. Germline CDR1 MNHNY, CDR2 SVGAGI (reference sequence). The CDR3 spans 13 residues. Trimming took 8 bases from V and 5 from J; bases not matched to a gene: 6.

The genes are TRBV5-8 and TRBJ2-3; 10 nucleotides agree with TRBD1. Germline CDR1 reads SGHTS; CDR2 reads YDEGEE. The CDR3 consists of 14 residues. V dropped 3 bases and J dropped 4; count of bases not matched to a gene: 2. In DNA form, the CDR3 reads TGTGCCAGCAGCTCCGGACAGGGGGCAGATACGCAGTATTTT. Its translation: CASSSGQGADTQYF.

The chain uses TRBV18 and TRBJ2-1, with D maybe TRBD2 (6 bases). The CDR3 length is 13 residues. Trimming pared 6 bases from V and 15 bases from J, leaving 21 bases between. Germline CDR1 is KGHSH and CDR2 is LQKENI. The CDR3 here is CASSLELTGDPFF. CDR3 sequence (DNA): TGTGCCAGCTCCTTAGAATTAACGGGAGACCCGTTCTTC.

V and J are TRBV28 and TRBJ2-1; the D gene is possibly TRBD2 (7 bases). The V gene lost 6 bases and the J gene lost 0 bases, with 15 bases spanning the gap. The CDR3 is made up of 16 amino acids. Per the germline V gene, CDR1 is MDHEN and CDR2 is SYDVKM. DNA of the CDR3: TGTGCCAGCAGGGGGGGGGCTGGCAGCTCCTACAATGAGCAGTTCTTC. It translates to CASRGGAGSSYNEQFF.

This clone was observed once. This chain connects TRBV7-7 to TRBJ2-5; tentative D call: TRBD2 (6 bases). The germline V gene has CDR1 SSHAT and CDR2 FNYEAQ (reference sequence). The length of the CDR3 is 13 residues. The CDR3 nucleotides are TGTGCTCTTGGCGGGCGGGGAGTGGAGACCCAGTACTTC. Encoded protein: CALGGRGVETQYF.

This clone was counted a few times. The genes are TRBV15 and TRBJ1-5, with TRBD1 identical over 7 bases. Germline CDR1 LNHNV, CDR2 YYDKDF (reference sequence). V was clipped by 4 bases and J by 6 bases; unmatched bases: 6. CDR3 size: 14 residues. Here the CDR3 reads CATSIRQGGQPQHF. Here the CDR3 DNA reads TGTGCCACCAGCATCCGACAGGGAGGTCAGCCCCAGCATTTT.

The chain is built from TRBV14 and TRBJ1-5; no reliable D call. The V end was cut by 2 bases, the J end by 5 bases, with 10 bases between. The CDR3 extends over 14 amino acids. Germline V gives CDR1 SGHDN, CDR2 FVKESK. The CDR3 sequence: CASSQSGAHQPQHF. In nucleotides, the CDR3 is TGTGCCAGCAGCCAATCGGGAGCTCATCAGCCCCAGCATTTT.

The chain employs TRBV5-1 and TRBJ2-2; 11 bases match TRBD1. V trimming: 4 bases; J trimming: 6 bases; junction bases outside the gene matches: 5. This CDR3 spans 15 amino acids. Germline V lookup: CDR1 SGHRS, CDR2 YFSETQ. The CDR3 sequence: CASSPGQGESGELFF. In DNA, the CDR3 is TGCGCCAGCAGCCCGGGACAGGGGGAATCCGGGGAGCTGTTTTTT.

The chain recombines TRBV10-3 with TRBJ2-5, with 7 bases identical to TRBD2. V lost 6 bases, J lost 2 bases, and 6 bases stayed unmatched. Looked up from germline, CDR1 is ENHRY and CDR2 is SYGVKD. This CDR3 spans 14 amino acids. CDR3 DNA: TGTGCCATCAGCTTTGGGGGGGTACAAGAGACCCAGTACTTC. Protein sequence: CAISFGGVQETQYF.

CDR3 DNA: TGTGCCAGTAGTATGGCTAGGGATACGCAGTATTTT. It yields the protein CASSMARDTQYF. The chain combines TRBV19 with TRBJ2-3, with D unresolved. V lost 3 bases, J lost 6 bases, and 7 bases lay in between. The CDR3 runs to 12 residues. Germline-derived CDR1 and CDR2 are LNHDA and SQIVND (reference sequence).

In its sample, this clone was seen many times. J is TRBJ2-5 and V is TRBV7-3; possibly TRBD2 for D (7 bases). This CDR3 spans 14 amino acids. With 5 bases removed from V and 7 bases from J, the gap between germline ends came to 17 bases. Germline V CDR1 and CDR2: SGHTA, FQGTGA. The CDR3 reads CASSAHGGGGTQYF. The CDR3 coding sequence is TGTGCCAGCAGCGCCCATGGGGGGGGCGGGACCCAGTACTTC.

This chain links TRBV28 with TRBJ1-6, with TRBD1 matching 7 bases. This CDR3 region has 16 residues. Germline-derived CDR1 and CDR2 are MDHEN and SYDVKM. V was clipped by 2 bases and J by 5 bases; unmatched bases: 6. CDR3: CASSLRGDSNNSPLHF. The CDR3 DNA follows: TGTGCCAGCAGTTTAAGGGGGGACAGTAATAATTCACCCCTCCACTTT.

The CDR3, as DNA: TGTGCCAGTCGTCGACCGGGGAACAATCAGCCCCAGCATTTT. This codes for CASRRPGNNQPQHF. The rearrangement joins TRBV19 to TRBJ1-5, with D unclear. The ends were cut back, 8 bases at V and 3 bases at J, with 14 bases in the middle. The CDR3 sequence is 14 residues long. Germline CDR1 LNHDA, CDR2 SQIVND (reference sequence).

V and J are TRBV6-5 and TRBJ2-7, with D maybe TRBD1 (5 bases). The CDR3 spans 14 residues. Trimming left V 6 bases short and J 0 bases short, with 12 bases between. Germline-derived CDR1 and CDR2 are MNHEY and SVGAGI. The CDR3 DNA follows: TGTGCCAGCAGACCCGGAGACAGCTCCTACGAGCAGTACTTC. This codes for CASRPGDSSYEQYF.

The V and J genes are TRBV20-1 and TRBJ2-7; unclear D gene. The V and J ends lost 1 base and 6 bases respectively, with 7 bases between them. Germline V CDR1 and CDR2: DFQATT, SNEGSKA (reference sequence). The CDR3 has 11 amino acids. The CDR3 sequence is CSARVRSEQYF. The CDR3 nucleotides are TGCAGTGCTAGAGTTCGGAGCGAGCAGTACTTC.

The chain couples TRBV28 to TRBJ2-5; D may be TRBD2 (6 bases). V lost 3 bases and J lost 2, with 13 bases in between. This CDR3 contains 15 residues. In germline, CDR1 is MDHEN, CDR2 SYDVKM. The CDR3 protein is CASSFGGAKQETQYF. In nucleotides, the CDR3 is TGTGCCAGCAGTTTCGGCGGGGCAAAGCAAGAGACCCAGTACTTC.

V and J are TRBV6-6 and TRBJ2-2; TRBD2 matches 10 bases. CDR3 length: 16 amino acids. The trim removed 4 bases at V and 5 bases at J, leaving 7 bases unmatched. CDR1 MNHNY and CDR2 SVGAGI come from the germline V gene (reference sequence). The CDR3 DNA reads TGTGCCAGCAGTTCTGCTAGCGGGAGTGTAACCGGGGAGCTGTTTTTT. Translated, it gives CASSSASGSVTGELFF.

The J gene is TRBJ1-5, the V gene TRBV28; 7 bases are a match to TRBD1. Losses at the gene ends were 6 bases for V and 0 bases for J; bases not matched to a gene: 14. The CDR3 sequence is 18 residues long. The V gene's germline CDR1 is MDHEN and CDR2 SYDVKM. The CDR3 nucleotides read TGTGCCAGCAGGGAACAGGGGACTTATCGTTATAGCAATCAGCCCCAGCATTTT. As protein: CASREQGTYRYSNQPQHF.

This chain uses TRBV7-2 with TRBJ2-5, with 10 bases identical to TRBD1. The CDR3 sequence is 15 residues long. Germline lookup yields CDR1 SGHTA and CDR2 FQGNSA. With V trimmed by 1 base and J by 5 bases, 4 bases remained unmatched. For the CDR3, the DNA is TGTGCCAGCAGCTTAGTGACAGGGGGCGGGGAGACCCAGTACTTC. Amino acids: CASSLVTGGGETQYF.